This passage covers 22 T cell receptor beta chains from one sample sequenced in a study of shared clonotypes between healthy human individuals. Method: immunoSEQ multiplex PCR; TCRdb's copy keeps in-frame clones and lacks some. The sample consists of hundreds of thousands of clones, approximately 79% of them appearing once. Input material: memory CD4+ T cells sorted from blood. Subset indicated: CD45RA-negative fraction. The source of these receptors is a woman aged 25 to 39 in good health.

There are a few counts of this clone. The genes are TRBV6-6 and TRBJ1-1; D might be TRBD1 (5 bases). Germline CDR1 MNHNY, CDR2 SVGAGI (reference sequence). Trimming took 2 bases from V and 1 from J, leaving 11 bases between them. This CDR3 has 15 amino acids. CDR3 coding DNA: TGTGCCAGCAGTTACACGGGGCCATGGAACACTGAAGCTTTCTTT. Translated, it gives CASSYTGPWNTEAFF.

This clone occurred a few times. The V and J genes are TRBV6-5 and TRBJ2-2; unclear D gene. The CDR3 extends over 13 amino acids. Trimming left V 4 bases short and J 3 bases short, with 6 bases between. Germline CDR1 and CDR2: MNHEY and SVGAGI. The CDR3 spells CASSSQHTGELFF. CDR3 nucleotides: TGTGCCAGCAGTTCACAGCACACCGGGGAGCTGTTTTTT.

This chain joins TRBV7-3 and TRBJ2-3; D not resolved. V was shortened by 3 bases and J by 7 bases, with 5 bases between the two germline ends. There are 11 residues in the CDR3. CDR1 and CDR2 (germline): SGHTA, FQGTGA. The CDR3 spells CASSFSHTQYF. The CDR3 bases are TGTGCCAGCAGCTTTTCCCATACGCAGTATTTT.

This clone was observed a single time. This chain connects TRBV19 to TRBJ2-4; D perhaps matches TRBD2 (5 bases). Trimming took 1 base from V and 8 from J, leaving 18 bases between them. The CDR3 contains 16 residues. Germline CDR1 LNHDA, CDR2 SQIVND (reference sequence). This CDR3 reads CASSIGHGRLMDIQYF. The CDR3 region has the DNA TGTGCCAGTAGTATAGGTCACGGCAGACTAATGGACATTCAGTACTTC.

This chain uses TRBV19 with TRBJ2-2; 11 positions match TRBD2. This CDR3 has 18 amino acids. Per the germline V gene, CDR1 is LNHDA and CDR2 is SQIVND (reference sequence). V shed 7 bases and J 6 bases; nucleotides not matched to a gene: 16. CDR3 region: CASNAVVAGGLGPGELFF. DNA for the CDR3: TGTGCCAGTAACGCTGTGGTAGCGGGAGGGTTGGGGCCCGGGGAGCTGTTTTTT. The complete variable domain, with remaining parts taken from reference TRBV19 and TRBJ2-2, reads DGGITQSPKYLFRKEGQNVTLSCEQNLNHDAMYWYRQDPGQGLRLIYYSQIVNDFQKGDIAEGYSVSREKKESFPLTVTSAQKNPTAFYLCASNAVVAGGLGPGELFFGEGSRLTVL.

This clone was seen once. V and J are TRBV27 and TRBJ1-1; D is undetermined. The CDR3 length is 14 residues. CDR1 is MNHEY and CDR2 is SMNVEV in the germline V gene (reference sequence). The germline V and J ends were trimmed by 2 bases and 7 bases, with 14 bases remaining between them. This CDR3 reads CASSLVWDRSEAFF. CDR3 nucleotide sequence: TGTGCCAGCAGTTTAGTGTGGGATAGGAGTGAAGCTTTCTTT.

The chain couples TRBV2 to TRBJ2-2; D might be TRBD1 or TRBD2, each matching 5 bases. Trimming cost V 7 bases and J 4 bases, with 13 bases left between them. The CDR3 is 14 residues long. CDR1 is SNHLY and CDR2 is FYNNEI in the germline V gene. The DNA of the CDR3 is TGTGCCAGCACGGGGCTGCGGTCCACCGGGGAGCTGTTTTTT. This encodes CASTGLRSTGELFF.

For this clone: A read error may produce the germline difference seen at one junction end. The J gene is TRBJ2-2, the V gene TRBV25-1, with 11 bases that match TRBD2. The CDR3 extends over 15 amino acids. The V gene's germline CDR1 is MGHDK and CDR2 SYGVNS. This chain's CDR3 is CARSLSGRDDRGAVF. The CDR3 DNA sequence: TGTGCCAGGTCCCTTAGCGGGAGGGACGATCGGGGAGCTGTTTTT.

This clone was seen a few times. This rearrangement joins TRBV28 to TRBJ2-1; D not certain. The CDR3 runs to 16 residues. Germline V lookup: CDR1 MDHEN, CDR2 SYDVKM. Trimming removed 1 base from V and 0 bases from J, with 10 bases in between. CDR3 region: CASSLLKQTSYNEQFF. As DNA, the CDR3 is TGTGCCAGCAGTTTATTAAAGCAGACCTCCTACAATGAGCAGTTCTTC.

This chain links TRBV7-6 with TRBJ2-2; D is unresolved. Per germline, CDR1 SGHVS and CDR2 FNYEAQ. V shed 3 bases and J shed 2 bases, with 4 bases lying between them. CDR3 size: 13 residues. In DNA, the CDR3 is TGTGCCAGCAGCTTTGTTAACACCGGGGAGCTGTTTTTT. It is translated as CASSFVNTGELFF.

This sequence joins TRBV7-9 and TRBJ2-3; D gene uncertain. Trimming pared 5 bases from V and 4 bases from J, leaving 13 bases between. The CDR3 has 14 amino acids. From germline, CDR1 is SEHNR and CDR2 FQNEAQ (reference sequence). In DNA, the CDR3 is TGTGCCAGCAGCATACTACGCGGCTCAGATACGCAGTATTTT. Translated, it gives CASSILRGSDTQYF. Filled out from reference TRBV7-9 and TRBJ2-3, the complete variable domain reads DTGVSQNPRHKITKRGQNVTFRCDPISEHNRLYWYRQTLGQGPEFLTYFQNEAQLEKSRLLSDRFSAERPKGSFSTLEIQRTEQGDSAMYLCASSILRGSDTQYFGPGTRLTVL.

The chain employs TRBV2 and TRBJ2-5; 10 bases match TRBD1. CDR1 SNHLY and CDR2 FYNNEI come from the germline V gene. The CDR3 has 13 residues. The V and J ends lost 7 bases and 4 bases, in that order; junction bases with no gene match: 3. The CDR3 sequence: CASMTGGGETQYF. In DNA, the CDR3 is TGTGCCAGCATGACAGGGGGCGGAGAGACCCAGTACTTC.

This chain links TRBV11-2 with TRBJ2-1; weak D call: TRBD2 (5 bases). CDR1 is SGHAT and CDR2 is FQNNGV in the germline V gene. The CDR3 sequence is 15 residues long. Trimming took off 5 bases at V and 4 bases at J, with 15 bases between the two ends. The CDR3 loop is CASSPRMAGYNEQFF. The CDR3 DNA reads as TGTGCCAGCAGCCCCCGGATGGCGGGTTACAATGAGCAGTTCTTC.

The chain couples TRBV5-1 to TRBJ2-1; tentatively, D is TRBD1 (6 bases). The CDR3 has 15 residues. Trimming stripped 2 bases from V and 10 bases from J, with 19 bases between. The germline gives CDR1 SGHRS, CDR2 YFSETQ. CDR3 in amino acids: CASSFPDSDMGEQFF. The CDR3 region has the DNA TGCGCCAGCAGCTTCCCGGACAGCGACATGGGCGAGCAGTTCTTC. The variable domain in full, with the rest retrieved from reference TRBV5-1 and TRBJ2-1, is KAGVTQTPRYLIKTRGQQVTLSCSPISGHRSVSWYQQTPGQGLQFLFEYFSETQRNKGNFPGRFSGRQFSNSRSEMNVSTLELGDSALYLCASSFPDSDMGEQFFGPGTRLTVL.

The chain carries TRBV6-5 and TRBJ2-3; 7 bases are shared with TRBD2. This CDR3 has 15 residues. V shed 2 bases, J shed 0 bases, and the junction held 2 bases outside the gene matches. Per germline, CDR1 MNHEY and CDR2 SVGAGI. The CDR3 sequence: CASSYSGASTDTQYF. The CDR3 DNA reads as TGTGCCAGCAGTTACAGCGGGGCTAGCACAGATACGCAGTATTTT.

The rearrangement uses TRBV29-1 and TRBJ2-1; 9 nucleotides align to TRBD2. There are 15 residues in the CDR3. Germline assignment: CDR1 SQVTM and CDR2 ANQGSEA. V shed 1 base, J shed 7 bases, and the junction held 8 bases outside the gene matches. CDR3 DNA sequence: TGCAGCGTTGAAGGATCCAGCGGGAGGTTAAATGAGCAGTTCTTC. Translating gives CSVEGSSGRLNEQFF.

As to this clone: Other DNA sequences of this sample code for an identical CDR3. The chain uses TRBV6-5 and TRBJ2-7; TRBD2 agrees at 14 bases. The germline gives CDR1 MNHEY, CDR2 SVGAGI. With V trimmed by 5 bases and J by 3 bases, 0 bases remained unmatched. CDR3 length: 14 residues. The CDR3 sequence: CASSGTSGSYEQYF. DNA of the CDR3: TGTGCCAGCAGTGGGACTAGCGGGAGCTACGAGCAGTACTTC.

The CDR3 is CASSLGLTSMVGELFF. The CDR3 DNA follows: TGTGCCAGCAGCTTAGGACTCACTAGTATGGTCGGGGAGCTGTTTTTT. The rearrangement uses TRBV11-3 and TRBJ2-2; D perhaps matches TRBD2 (5 bases). The CDR3 contains 16 residues. The germline V and J ends were trimmed by 1 base and 7 bases, with 16 bases remaining between them. In germline, CDR1 is SGHNT, CDR2 YENEEA.

This chain connects TRBV30 to TRBJ2-5; D possibly corresponds to TRBD1 (5 bases). Trimming stripped 0 bases from V and 3 bases from J, with 8 bases between. Germline CDR1 and CDR2: GTSNPN and SVGIG (reference sequence). This CDR3 spans 13 amino acids. The CDR3, as DNA: TGTGCCTGGAGTGTATCAGGGAAAGAGACCCAGTACTTC. This encodes CAWSVSGKETQYF.

The rearrangement links TRBV28 to TRBJ2-5, with 9 nucleotides matching TRBD2. Germline CDR1 MDHEN, CDR2 SYDVKM. The junction had 14 bases not matched to a gene; V was cut back by 2 bases and J by 4 bases. The CDR3 runs 18 residues. The CDR3 DNA sequence: TGTGCCAGCAGTTTAACCTCCAGTGGGACTAGCTTCGCAGAGACCCAGTACTTC. It is translated as CASSLTSSGTSFAETQYF.

V and J are TRBV6-1 and TRBJ1-5; D uncertain. CDR3 length equals 14 residues. CDR1 is MNHNS and CDR2 is SASEGT in the germline V gene. Trimming took off 6 bases at V and 4 bases at J, with 13 bases between the two ends. The CDR3 region has the DNA TGTGCCAGCAGAACCACTCCTGGGAATCAGCCCCAGCATTTT. This encodes CASRTTPGNQPQHF.

This chain joins TRBV7-6 and TRBJ2-6; 8 positions match TRBD1. The V and J ends lost 8 bases and 2 bases, in that order; junction bases with no gene match: 14. The CDR3 consists of 18 residues. Germline V gene lookup returns CDR1 SGHVS and CDR2 FNYEAQ. The chain's CDR3 is CASGDRTSSEAGANVLTF. CDR3 nucleotide sequence: TGTGCCAGCGGGGACAGGACCTCTTCTGAGGCTGGGGCCAACGTCCTGACTTTC.